The sequence of this T cell receptor (beta chain) was determined in a study of beta chain features in type 1 diabetes. Findings of the study overall: Patients with Type 1 diabetes showed moderately but significantly shorter TCRB CDR3s in all four CD4+ subsets.

The CDR3 runs 15 residues. CDR1 is SQVTM, CDR2 ANQGSEA, per germline. J gave up 2 bases and V 7 bases, and 9 bases lay outside the gene matches. Notes on this clone: Antigen unknown.

Sequenced material consisted of expressed TCRB transcripts (all of the isolated RNA was reverse transcribed). Clones were sequenced by immunoSEQ multiplex PCR, and TCRdb holds only the in-frame ones, with some missing. The sample lists about 470,000 clones, roughly 31% occurring once. V is TRBV29-1 and J is TRBJ2-2; 8 bases are shared with TRBD2. This TCR came from a man between 18 and 29 years old in good health. Input material: naive CD4+ T cells from blood. CDR3 sequence: CSAYHSGRNTGELFF. DNA for the CDR3: TGCAGCGCTTACCACAGCGGGAGAAACACCGGGGAGCTGTTTTTT.